This entry is about one T cell receptor beta chain. CDR3 size: 17 residues. The V gene's germline CDR1 is KGHSH and CDR2 LQKENI. V lost 0 bases to trimming and J lost 4 bases, with 16 bases between them. The protocol was immunoSEQ multiplex PCR, while the TCRdb copy is restricted to in-frame clones and leaves out a portion. The sample lists some 330,000 clones, approximately 90% seen once, with about 4.2% in the top ten. This entry is derived from a study of blood T cell repertoires in COVID-19. This chain uses TRBV18 with TRBJ2-4, with TRBD2 as a possible D gene (7 bases). The origin of this receptor is a man in his thirties or forties who had recovered from COVID-19. Sequencing was carried out using PBMCs or T cells enriched from blood (not recorded which). In DNA form, the CDR3 reads TGTGCCAGCTCACCACCGGTCTACAGGGAGGGGAAAAACATTCAGTACTTC. This encodes CASSPPVYREGKNIQYF.